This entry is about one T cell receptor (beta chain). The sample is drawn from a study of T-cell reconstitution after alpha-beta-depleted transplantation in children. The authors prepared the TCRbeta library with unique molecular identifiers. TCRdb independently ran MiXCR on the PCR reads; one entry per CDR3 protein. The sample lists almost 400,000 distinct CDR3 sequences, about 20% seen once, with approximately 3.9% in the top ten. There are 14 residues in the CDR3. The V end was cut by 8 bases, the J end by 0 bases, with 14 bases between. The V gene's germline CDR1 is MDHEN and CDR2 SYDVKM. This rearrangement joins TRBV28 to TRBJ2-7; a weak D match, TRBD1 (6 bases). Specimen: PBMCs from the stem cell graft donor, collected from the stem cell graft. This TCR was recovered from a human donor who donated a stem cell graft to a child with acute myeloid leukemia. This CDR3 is CASGNQGTSYEQYF. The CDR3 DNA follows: TGTGCCAGCGGAAACCAGGGGACCTCCTACGAGCAGTACTTC.